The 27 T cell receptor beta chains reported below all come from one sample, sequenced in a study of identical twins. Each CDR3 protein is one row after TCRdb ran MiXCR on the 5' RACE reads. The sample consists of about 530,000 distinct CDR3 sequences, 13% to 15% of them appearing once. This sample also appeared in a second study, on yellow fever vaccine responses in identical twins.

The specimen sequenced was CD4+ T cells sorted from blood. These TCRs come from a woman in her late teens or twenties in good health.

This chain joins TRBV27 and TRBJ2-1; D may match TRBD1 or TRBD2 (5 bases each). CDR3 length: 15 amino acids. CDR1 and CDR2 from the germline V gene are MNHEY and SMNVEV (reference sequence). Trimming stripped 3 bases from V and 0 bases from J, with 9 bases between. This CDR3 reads CASSLGPISYNEQFF. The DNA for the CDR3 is TGTGCCAGCAGTTTGGGACCTATCTCCTACAATGAGCAGTTCTTC.

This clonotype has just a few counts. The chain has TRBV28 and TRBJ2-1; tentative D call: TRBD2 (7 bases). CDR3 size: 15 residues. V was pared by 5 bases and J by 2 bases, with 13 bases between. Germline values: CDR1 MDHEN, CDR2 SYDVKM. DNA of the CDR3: TGTGCCAGCAGTCGCGGGGGCCTTGCCTACAATGAGCAGTTCTTC. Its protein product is CASSRGGLAYNEQFF.

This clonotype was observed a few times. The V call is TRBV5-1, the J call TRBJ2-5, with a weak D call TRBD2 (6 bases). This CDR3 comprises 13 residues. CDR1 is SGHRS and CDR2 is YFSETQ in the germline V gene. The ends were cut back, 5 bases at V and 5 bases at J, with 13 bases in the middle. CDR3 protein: CASRVGEAETQYF. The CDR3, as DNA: TGCGCCAGCAGAGTAGGGGAGGCGGAGACCCAGTACTTC.

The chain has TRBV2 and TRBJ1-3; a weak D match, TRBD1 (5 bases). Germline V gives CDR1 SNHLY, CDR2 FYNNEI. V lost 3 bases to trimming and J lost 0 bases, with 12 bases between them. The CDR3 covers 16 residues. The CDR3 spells CASSERDGLSGNTIYF. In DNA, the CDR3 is TGTGCCAGCAGTGAGCGGGACGGCCTCTCTGGAAACACCATATATTTT.

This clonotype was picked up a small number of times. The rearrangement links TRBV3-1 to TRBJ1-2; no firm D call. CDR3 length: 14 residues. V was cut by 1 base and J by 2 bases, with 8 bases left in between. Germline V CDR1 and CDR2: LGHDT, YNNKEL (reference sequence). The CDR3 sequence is CASSQGGRNYGYTF. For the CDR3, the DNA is TGTGCCAGCAGCCAAGGTGGACGGAACTATGGCTACACCTTC.

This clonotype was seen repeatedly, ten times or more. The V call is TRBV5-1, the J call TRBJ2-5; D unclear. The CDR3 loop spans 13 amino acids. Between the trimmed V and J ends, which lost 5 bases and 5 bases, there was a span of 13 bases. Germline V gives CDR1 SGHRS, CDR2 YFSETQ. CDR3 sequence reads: CASSKGSEETQYF. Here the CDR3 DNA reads TGCGCCAGCAGTAAGGGAAGTGAGGAGACCCAGTACTTC.

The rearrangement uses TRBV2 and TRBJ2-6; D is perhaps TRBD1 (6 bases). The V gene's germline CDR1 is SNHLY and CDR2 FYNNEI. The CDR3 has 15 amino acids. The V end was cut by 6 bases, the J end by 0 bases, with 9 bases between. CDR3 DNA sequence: TGTGCCAGCAGGACAGGCCTCTCTGGGGCCAACGTCCTGACTTTC. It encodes CASRTGLSGANVLTF.

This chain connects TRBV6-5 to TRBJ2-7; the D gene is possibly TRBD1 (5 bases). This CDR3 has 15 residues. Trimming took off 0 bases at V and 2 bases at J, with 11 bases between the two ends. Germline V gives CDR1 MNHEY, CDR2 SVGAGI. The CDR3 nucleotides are TGTGCCAGCAGTTACTCCTTGGGGCCAGCCTACGAGCAGTACGTC. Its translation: CASSYSLGPAYEQYV.

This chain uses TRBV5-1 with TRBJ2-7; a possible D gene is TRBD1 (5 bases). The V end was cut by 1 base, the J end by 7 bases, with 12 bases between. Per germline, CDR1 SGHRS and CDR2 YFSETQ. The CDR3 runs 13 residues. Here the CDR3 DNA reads TGCGCCAGCAGCTTGCTACAGGTGGGGGAGCAGTACTTC. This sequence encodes CASSLLQVGEQYF.

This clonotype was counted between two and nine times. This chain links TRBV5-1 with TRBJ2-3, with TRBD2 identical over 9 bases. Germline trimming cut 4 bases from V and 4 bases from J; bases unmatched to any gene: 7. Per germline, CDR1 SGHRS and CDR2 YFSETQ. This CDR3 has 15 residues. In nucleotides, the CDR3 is TGCGCCAGCAGCCGGGCTAGCGGGGTAGCAGATACGCAGTATTTT. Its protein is CASSRASGVADTQYF.

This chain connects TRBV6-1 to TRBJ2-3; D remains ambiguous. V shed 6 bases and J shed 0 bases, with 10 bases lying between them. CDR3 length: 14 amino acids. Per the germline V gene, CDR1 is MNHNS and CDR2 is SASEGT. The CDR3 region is CASRPAISTDTQYF. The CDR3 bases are TGTGCCAGCAGGCCCGCGATTAGCACAGATACGCAGTATTTT.

The CDR3 protein is CASIKTGYEQYF. DNA of the CDR3: TGTGCCAGCATCAAAACAGGCTACGAGCAGTACTTC. The chain employs TRBV5-6 and TRBJ2-7; TRBD1 might be the D (5 bases). Trimming stripped 6 bases from V and 3 bases from J, with 10 bases between. Per the germline V gene, CDR1 is SGHDT and CDR2 is YYEEEE. This CDR3 comprises 12 residues. Filled out from reference TRBV5-6 and TRBJ2-7, the complete variable domain reads DAGVTQSPTHLIKTRGQQVTLRCSPKSGHDTVSWYQQALGQGPQFIFQYYEEEERQRGNFPDRFSGHQFPNYSSELNVNALLLGDSALYLCASIKTGYEQYFGPGTRLTVT.

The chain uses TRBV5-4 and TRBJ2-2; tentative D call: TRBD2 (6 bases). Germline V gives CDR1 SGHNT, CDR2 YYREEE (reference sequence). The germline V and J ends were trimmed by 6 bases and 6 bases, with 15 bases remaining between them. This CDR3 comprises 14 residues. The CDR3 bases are TGTGCCAGCACCCGATCCGGGGGTGCCGGGGAGCTGTTTTTT. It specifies CASTRSGGAGELFF.

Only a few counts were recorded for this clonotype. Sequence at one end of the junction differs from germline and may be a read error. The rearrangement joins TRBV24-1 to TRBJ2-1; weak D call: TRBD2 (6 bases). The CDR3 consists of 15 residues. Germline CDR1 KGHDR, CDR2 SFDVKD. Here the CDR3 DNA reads TGTGCCACCAGTGACCCCGGGGGTAGCGACAATGAGCGGTTCTTC. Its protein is CATSDPGGSDNERFF.

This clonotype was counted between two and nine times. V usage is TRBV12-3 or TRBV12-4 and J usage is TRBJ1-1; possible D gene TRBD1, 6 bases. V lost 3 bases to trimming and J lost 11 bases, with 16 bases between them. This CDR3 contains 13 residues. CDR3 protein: CASSLGDDRLAFF. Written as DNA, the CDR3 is TGTGCCAGCAGTTTGGGGGACGACAGGCTGGCTTTCTTT.

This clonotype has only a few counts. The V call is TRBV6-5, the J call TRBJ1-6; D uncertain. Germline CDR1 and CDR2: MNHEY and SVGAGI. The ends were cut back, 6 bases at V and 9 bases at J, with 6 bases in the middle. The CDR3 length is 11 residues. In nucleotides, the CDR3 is TGTGCCAGCAGATCCCTTTCACCCCTCCACTTT. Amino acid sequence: CASRSLSPLHF.

The CDR3 sequence is CAISAGSGVNTGELFF. The CDR3 DNA reads TGTGCCATCAGTGCGGGTAGCGGGGTGAACACCGGGGAGCTGTTTTTT. The gene calls are TRBV10-3 and TRBJ2-2; 8 nucleotides match TRBD2. The CDR3 covers 16 residues. The germline gives CDR1 ENHRY, CDR2 SYGVKD. V shed 4 bases and J 1 base; nucleotides not matched to a gene: 5.

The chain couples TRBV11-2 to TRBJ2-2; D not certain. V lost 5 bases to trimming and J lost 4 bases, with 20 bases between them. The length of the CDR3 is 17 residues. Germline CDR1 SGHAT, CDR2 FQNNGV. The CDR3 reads CASSQEPVGIGTGELFF. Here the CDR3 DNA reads TGTGCCAGCAGCCAAGAGCCCGTGGGAATAGGCACCGGGGAGCTGTTTTTT.

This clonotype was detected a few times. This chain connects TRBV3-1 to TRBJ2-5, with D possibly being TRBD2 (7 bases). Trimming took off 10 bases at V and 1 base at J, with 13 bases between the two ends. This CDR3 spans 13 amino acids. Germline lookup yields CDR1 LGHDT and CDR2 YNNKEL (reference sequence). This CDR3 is CATSGGPQETQYF. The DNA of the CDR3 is TGTGCCACCTCGGGGGGCCCCCAAGAGACCCAGTACTTC.

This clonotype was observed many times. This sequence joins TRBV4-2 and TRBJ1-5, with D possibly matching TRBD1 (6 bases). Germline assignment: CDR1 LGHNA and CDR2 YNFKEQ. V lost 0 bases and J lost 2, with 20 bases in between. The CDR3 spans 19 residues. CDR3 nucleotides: TGTGCCAGCAGCCAAGATTTAGGTGCGGAACAGGGCGGCAATCAGCCCCAGCATTTT. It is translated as CASSQDLGAEQGGNQPQHF.

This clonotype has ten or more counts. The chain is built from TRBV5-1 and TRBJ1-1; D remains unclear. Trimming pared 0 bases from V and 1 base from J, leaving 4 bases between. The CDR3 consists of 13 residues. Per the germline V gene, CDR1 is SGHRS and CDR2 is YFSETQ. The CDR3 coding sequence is TGCGCCAGCAGCTTGGTTTCGAACACTGAAGCTTTCTTT. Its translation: CASSLVSNTEAFF.

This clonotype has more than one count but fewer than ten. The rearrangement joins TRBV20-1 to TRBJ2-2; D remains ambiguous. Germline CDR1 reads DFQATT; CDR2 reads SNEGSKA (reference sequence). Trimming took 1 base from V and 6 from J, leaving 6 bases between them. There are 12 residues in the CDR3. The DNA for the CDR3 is TGCAGTGCTAGAGTAGGACCCGGGGAGCTGTTTTTT. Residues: CSARVGPGELFF.

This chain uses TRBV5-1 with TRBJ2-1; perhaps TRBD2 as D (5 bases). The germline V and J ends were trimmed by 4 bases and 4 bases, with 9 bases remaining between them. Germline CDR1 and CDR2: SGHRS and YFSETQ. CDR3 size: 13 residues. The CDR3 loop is CASSQRSYNEQFF. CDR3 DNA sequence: TGCGCCAGCAGCCAGCGGAGTTACAATGAGCAGTTCTTC.

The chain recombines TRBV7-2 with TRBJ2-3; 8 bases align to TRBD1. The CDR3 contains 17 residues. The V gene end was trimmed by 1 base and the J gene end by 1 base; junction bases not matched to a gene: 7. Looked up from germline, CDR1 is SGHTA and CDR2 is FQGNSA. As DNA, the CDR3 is TGTGCCAGCAGCTTAGGTTATTTGGGACAGGGCACAGATACGCAGTATTTT. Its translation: CASSLGYLGQGTDTQYF.

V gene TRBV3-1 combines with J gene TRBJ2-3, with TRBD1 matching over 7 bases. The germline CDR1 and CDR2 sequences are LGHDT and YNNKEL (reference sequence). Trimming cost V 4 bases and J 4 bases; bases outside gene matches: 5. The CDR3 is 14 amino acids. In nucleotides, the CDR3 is TGTGCCAGCAGCCGGGACAGATGGTCAGATACGCAGTATTTT. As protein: CASSRDRWSDTQYF.

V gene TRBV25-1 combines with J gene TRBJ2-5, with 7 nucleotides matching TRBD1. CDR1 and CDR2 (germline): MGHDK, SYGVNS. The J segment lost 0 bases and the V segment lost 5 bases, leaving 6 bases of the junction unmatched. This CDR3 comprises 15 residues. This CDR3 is CASSFGQAYQETQYF. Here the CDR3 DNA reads TGTGCCAGCAGTTTTGGACAGGCGTACCAAGAGACCCAGTACTTC.

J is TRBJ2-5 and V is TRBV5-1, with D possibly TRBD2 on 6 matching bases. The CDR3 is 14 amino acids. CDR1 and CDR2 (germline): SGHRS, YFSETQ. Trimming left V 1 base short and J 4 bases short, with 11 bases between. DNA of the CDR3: TGCGCCAGCAGCTTGTTGCGGGACGGAGAGACCCAGTACTTC. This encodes CASSLLRDGETQYF.